This TCR beta chain was sequenced during a study of T cells after yellow fever vaccination. Synthesis of TCR cDNA relied on 5'RACE template switching, which attached a universal primer site and UMIs. MiXCR was run by TCRdb on the 5' RACE reads, yielding one entry per CDR3 protein. The table lists 400,000 or so distinct CDR3 sequences, roughly 20% of them singletons. Between the trimmed V and J ends, which lost 6 bases and 0 bases, there was a span of 19 bases. CDR3 size: 17 residues. The germline V gene has CDR1 LGHDT and CDR2 YNNKEL (reference sequence). This clonotype was picked up a small number of times.

The V and J genes are TRBV3-1 and TRBJ2-3; a possible D gene is TRBD2 (6 bases). The input for sequencing was PBMCs, taken before the yellow fever booster vaccination. This TCR was sampled from a man aged 18 to 29 who received the YFV17D yellow fever vaccine. CDR3 region: CASSPLPGLLSTDTQYF. DNA of the CDR3: TGTGCCAGCAGTCCCCTCCCGGGACTGCTAAGCACAGATACGCAGTATTTT.